This paragraph covers one T cell receptor beta chain sequence. A much bigger clone sits one base away, suggesting this may be a read error. TCRdb redid the calling of the 5' RACE reads with MiXCR, one entry per CDR3 protein. The table records 250,000 or so distinct CDR3 sequences, 6.5% to 8.5% of them present only once. This sample was taken from a study of T cells after yellow fever vaccination. J lost 3 bases, V lost 4 bases, and 6 bases had no gene match. The germline gives CDR1 MNHNS, CDR2 SASEGT. The CDR3 is made up of 15 amino acids. The chain carries TRBV6-1 and TRBJ2-7; TRBD1 agrees at 10 bases. The receptor was derived from a man aged 25-40 years who received the YFV17D yellow fever vaccine. Here the sequenced sample was CD4+ T cells sorted from PBMCs, taken 15 days after the yellow fever booster vaccination. CDR3 region: CASSGRDRGYYEQYF. The CDR3 bases are TGTGCCAGCAGTGGCCGGGACAGGGGCTACTACGAGCAGTACTTC.